This T cell receptor beta chain came from a study of cytomegalovirus exposure and HLA in healthy donors. Primers for the PCR totalled 60 Vbeta and 13 Jbeta. Generated by immunoSEQ multiplex PCR, the TCRdb table keeps only in-frame clones and is missing some. The sample consists of approximately 100,000 clones, about 70% of them appearing once. The TCR was taken from a man in his fifties in good health and CMV-seropositive. Source material: PBMCs.

The CDR3 sequence: CASSEDLAGGNEQFF. The CDR3 coding sequence is TGTGCCAGCAGTGAAGACCTAGCGGGGGGAAATGAGCAGTTCTTC. The chain couples TRBV2 to TRBJ2-1; 11 bases align to TRBD2. The CDR3 has 15 amino acids. Trimming at V came to 1 base and at J to 7 bases, leaving 3 bases not matched to a gene. Germline CDR1 reads SNHLY; CDR2 reads FYNNEI.